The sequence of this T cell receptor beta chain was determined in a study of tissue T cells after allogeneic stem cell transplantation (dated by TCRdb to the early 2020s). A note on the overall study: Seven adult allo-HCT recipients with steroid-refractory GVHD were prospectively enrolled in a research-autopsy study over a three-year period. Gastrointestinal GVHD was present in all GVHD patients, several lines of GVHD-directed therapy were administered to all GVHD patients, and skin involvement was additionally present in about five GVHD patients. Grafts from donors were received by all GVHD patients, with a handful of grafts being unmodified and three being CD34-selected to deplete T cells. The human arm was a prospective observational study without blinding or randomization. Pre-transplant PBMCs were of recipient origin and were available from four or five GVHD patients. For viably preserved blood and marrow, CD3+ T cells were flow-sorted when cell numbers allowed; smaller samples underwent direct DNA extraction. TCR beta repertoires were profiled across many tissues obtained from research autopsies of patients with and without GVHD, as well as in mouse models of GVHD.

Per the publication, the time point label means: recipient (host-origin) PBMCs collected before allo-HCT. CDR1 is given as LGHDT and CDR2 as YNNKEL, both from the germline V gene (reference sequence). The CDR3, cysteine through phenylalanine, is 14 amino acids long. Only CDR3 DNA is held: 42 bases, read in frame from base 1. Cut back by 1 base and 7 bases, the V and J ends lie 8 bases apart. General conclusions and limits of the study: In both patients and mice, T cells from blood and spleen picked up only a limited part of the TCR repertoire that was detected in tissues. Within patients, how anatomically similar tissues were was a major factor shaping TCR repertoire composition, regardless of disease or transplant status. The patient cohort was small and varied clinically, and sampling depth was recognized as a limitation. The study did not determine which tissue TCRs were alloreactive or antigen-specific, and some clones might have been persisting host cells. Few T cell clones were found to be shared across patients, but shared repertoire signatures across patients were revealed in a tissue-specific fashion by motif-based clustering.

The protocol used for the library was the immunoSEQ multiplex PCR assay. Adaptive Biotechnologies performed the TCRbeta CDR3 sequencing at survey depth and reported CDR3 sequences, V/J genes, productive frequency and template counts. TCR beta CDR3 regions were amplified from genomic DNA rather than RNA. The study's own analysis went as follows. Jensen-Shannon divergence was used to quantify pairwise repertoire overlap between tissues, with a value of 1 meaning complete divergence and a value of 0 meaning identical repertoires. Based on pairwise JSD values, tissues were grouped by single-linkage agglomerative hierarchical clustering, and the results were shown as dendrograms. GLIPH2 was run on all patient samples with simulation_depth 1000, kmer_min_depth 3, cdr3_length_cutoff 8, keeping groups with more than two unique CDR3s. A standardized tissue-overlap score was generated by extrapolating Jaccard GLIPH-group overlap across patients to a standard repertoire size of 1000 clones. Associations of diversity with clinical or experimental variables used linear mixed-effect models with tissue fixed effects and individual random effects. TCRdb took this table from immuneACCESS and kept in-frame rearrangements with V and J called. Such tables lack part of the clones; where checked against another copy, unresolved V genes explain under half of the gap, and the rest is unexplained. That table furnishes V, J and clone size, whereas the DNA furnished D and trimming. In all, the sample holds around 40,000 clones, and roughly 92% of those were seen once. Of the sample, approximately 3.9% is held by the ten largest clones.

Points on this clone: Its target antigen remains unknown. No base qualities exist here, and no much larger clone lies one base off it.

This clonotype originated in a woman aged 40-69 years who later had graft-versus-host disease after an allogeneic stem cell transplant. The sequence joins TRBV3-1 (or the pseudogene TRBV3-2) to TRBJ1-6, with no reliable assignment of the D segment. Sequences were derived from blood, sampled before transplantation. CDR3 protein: CASSQASRNSPLHF. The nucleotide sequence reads TGTGCCAGCAGCCAAGCCAGTCGGAATTCACCCCTCCACTTT.